The 3 T cell receptor beta chains below come from one sample, sequenced in a study of blood T cell repertoires in COVID-19. Here immunoSEQ multiplex PCR was the method, and the copy in TCRdb shows in-frame clones only, minus some. The sample lists about 170,000 clones, under 90% seen once, with roughly 15% in the top ten. Sequences were obtained from peripheral blood. Receptors originate from a woman aged 70 to 79 with COVID-19, enrolled during active disease.

This chain uses TRBV10-3 with TRBJ2-1, with TRBD1 matching 12 bases. After removal of 11 bases from V and 8 bases from J, the junction contained 7 bases not matched to a gene. From germline, CDR1 is ENHRY and CDR2 SYGVKD. The CDR3 covers 13 residues. This CDR3 reads CALGTGGVDEQFF. DNA of the CDR3: TGTGCCTTAGGGACAGGGGGCGTCGATGAGCAGTTCTTC.

The CDR3 reads CASCQSYTEAFF. DNA of the CDR3: TGTGCCAGTTGTCAAAGCTACACTGAAGCTTTCTTT. The chain carries TRBV28 and TRBJ1-1; D is undetermined. Germline V gives CDR1 MDHEN, CDR2 SYDVKM. This CDR3 has 12 residues. V was pared by 9 bases and J by 3 bases, with 11 bases between.

J is TRBJ1-5 and V is TRBV19; a weak D match, TRBD1 (6 bases). The V gene's germline CDR1 is LNHDA and CDR2 SQIVND (reference sequence). V was pared by 1 base and J by 3 bases, with 13 bases between. The length of the CDR3 is 16 residues. This chain's CDR3 is CASSIVGAGDNQPQHF. The DNA for the CDR3 is TGTGCCAGTAGTATAGTGGGGGCCGGGGACAATCAGCCCCAGCATTTT.